This T cell receptor (beta chain) was recovered during a study of read filtering for tumor transcriptome and immune sequencing (dated by TCRdb to about 2020). Context from the whole study: The cohort had about 17 male and roughly 14 female patients with a mean age of about 71 years, ranging from about 45 to 90. Whole-transcriptome libraries were prepared with the TruSeq RNA Access Library Prep Kit after DNase treatment. A main aim was a read-filtering strategy for immune repertoire data, specifically whether clonotypes supported by a single read should be removed. Under revised international staging, roughly 8 patients fell into R-ISS I, 15 or so into R-ISS II and 7 into R-ISS III. Per sample, about 4.05 to 11 million TCR-region mapped reads were obtained with IR-seq, compared with only 85 to 1273 with RNA-seq. The study compared TCR repertoires from targeted immune repertoire sequencing and bulk whole-transcriptome sequencing run on the same bone marrow samples.

In this sample, this clonotype turned up many times. Its antigen remains unidentified. No base quality information exists; no much larger clone differs at one position. Every patient had bone marrow sampled at the time of active disease. Bone marrow mononuclear cells were isolated by Ficoll-Hypaque density gradient centrifugation. CD138-negative cells were obtained by negative selection after labeling with CD138 magnetic microbeads on a MACS separator, removing myeloma plasma cells. The purity of the isolated cells was checked by flow cytometry with CD138 antibodies on an Attune NxT. TRIzol reagent was used to extract total RNA, and a NanoDrop spectrophotometer was used to quantify the extracted RNA. Paired RNA-seq and IR-seq were performed on each patient's CD138-negative bone marrow sample. Reading the germline V gene gives CDR1 MNHEY and CDR2 SVGEGT. From the cysteine up to the phenylalanine, the CDR3 has a length of 15 residues. CDR3 DNA is the only sequence kept; it has 45 bases, read in frame from the first base. Trimming accounts for 7 bases at V and 3 bases at J, while the number of junction bases matched to no gene is 12.

Starting from roughly 410 ng RNA, TCR libraries were constructed with the Immunoverse kit using molecular barcoded adaptors that cover the alpha/delta and beta/gamma chains. TCR library preparation used the same RNA that went into transcriptome sequencing. Sequencing of TCR libraries was carried out on an Illumina HiSeq 4000 with 2 x 150 cycles. In the source study's methods: With MiXCR, TCR reads were aligned to human V, D, J and C references and assembled into CDR3 clonotypes, with quality filtering and error correction included. The tcR package in R was used for analysis of clonotype counts and gene usage diversity. Raw mapping reads were checked after the RNA-seq reads had been mapped by STAR aligner version 2.5.3a onto the human GRCh37 genome. To test how sequencing depth affected the clonotypes detected, IR-seq fastq files were randomly downsampled with Seqtk 1.3. TCRdb reran the public reads through fastp at Q25 and MiXCR, keeping productive beta chains. Rows with a matching CDR3 protein are joined into one entry that keeps the most common DNA and genes. TCRdb, rather than the study authors, made the V and J calls. The sample table records about 86,000 distinct CDR3 sequences; about 12% of these occur just once. About 15% of the sample goes to the ten largest clones.

The study at large found these results: IR-seq captured clonotypes at much higher depth and more reliably than RNA-seq, and smaller IR-seq throughput sufficed to identify most shared clonotypes. Single-read clonotypes made up 80% to 85% of clonotypes but only 3% to 4% of total reads in IR-seq, compared with more than 70% of clonotypes and roughly 45% of reads in RNA-seq. Removing single-read clonotypes increased the correlation between IR-seq and RNA-seq shared clonotype proportions. The sorted CD138-negative fraction was a mixed bone marrow immune population, not purified T cells.

The receptor's source is a donor aged 40 or older with multiple myeloma. The chain is encoded by TRBV6-2 or TRBV6-3 joined to TRBJ2-7; TRBD1 fits 7 bases in the junction. Sequencing used a population of CD138-negative cells sorted from bone marrow. Sample cell subset or site, as interpreted from the label and publication: bone marrow mononuclear cells depleted of CD138+ plasma/myeloma cells by negative magnetic selection. The sequenced DNA is TGTGCCAGCACTGGCCCGGACAGGACCCGCTACGAGCAGTACTTC. Its translation is CASTGPDRTRYEQYF.